This TCR beta chain came from a study of OX40 agonist ivuxolimab in advanced cancers. Background on the study: Ivuxolimab, which is an agonistic anti-OX40 (CD134) antibody, was administered to the patients. Prior anti-PD-1, anti-PD-L1 or anti-CTLA-4 therapy was allowed; over 30% had some. Overall study findings and caveats: Patients who responded partially at 0.1-3.0 mg/kg showed clonal expansion ranking among the lowest.

V gave up 1 base and J gave up 6 bases, with 7 bases separating them. The CDR3 is 12 residues long. Germline CDR1 is LGHNA and CDR2 is YSLEER. Worth noting for this clone: Its antigen is undetermined.

Some clones are missing from TCRdb's copy, which holds only in-frame ones; the method was immunoSEQ multiplex PCR. Here the sample spans about 55,000 clones, roughly 82% being singletons. This chain uses TRBV4-3 with TRBJ2-7; TRBD2 might be the D (5 bases). The sample was CD4+ or CD8+ T cells sorted from blood, taken in a trial of the OX40 agonist ivuxolimab. The clonotype comes from an adult with an advanced solid tumor such as melanoma, head and neck, liver or kidney cancer. DNA for the CDR3: TGCGCCAGCAGCCAAGTCCGGGGCGAGCAGTACTTC. Protein product: CASSQVRGEQYF.